The 4 T cell receptor beta chains listed next were all sequenced from one sample in a study of T cells in Graves' hyperthyroidism and ophthalmopathy. There were TCR beta CDR3 regions amplified from RNA transcripts. When the TCR CDR3 underwent first-round RT-PCR, the HTBI primer set was used. TCRdb reprocessed the multiplex PCR reads via MiXCR and lists one record per CDR3 protein. Here the sample spans approximately 590,000 distinct CDR3 sequences, 15% to 19% being singletons. The sample was blood. Receptor source: a woman in her 30s with Graves' hyperthyroidism.

This clonotype was seen at least ten times. V and J are TRBV27 and TRBJ2-7; D unclear. Trimming removed 3 bases at V and 5 bases at J, with 11 bases between. Per germline, CDR1 MNHEY and CDR2 SMNVEV (reference sequence). This CDR3 contains 13 residues. The CDR3 DNA is TGTGCCAGCAGTTTTTTGCCTGGGGACGAGCAGTACTTC. It encodes CASSFLPGDEQYF.

V usage is TRBV6-2 or TRBV6-3 and J usage is TRBJ2-2; D might be TRBD1 (6 bases). V was trimmed by 5 bases and J by 1 base, leaving 14 bases between them. The CDR3 sequence is 16 residues long. Germline V lookup: CDR1 MNHEY, CDR2 SVGEGT. CDR3 bases: TGTGCCAGCAGTGTGATCCGGGACAAGAACACCGGGGAGCTGTTTTTT. Protein sequence: CASSVIRDKNTGELFF.

The genes are TRBV6-2 or TRBV6-3 and TRBJ2-2; 11 nucleotides line up with TRBD1. The junction had 11 bases not matched to a gene; V was cut back by 5 bases and J by 3 bases. Germline-derived CDR1 and CDR2 are MNHEY and SVGEGT. This CDR3 comprises 18 residues. The CDR3 DNA is TGTGCCAGCAGTGAAACACTGCCGGGACAGGGGGACACCGGGGAGCTGTTTTTT. Amino acid sequence: CASSETLPGQGDTGELFF.

In its sample, this clonotype was seen many times. This chain joins TRBV4-1 and TRBJ2-1, with D unresolved. V was trimmed by 6 bases and J by 2 bases, leaving 14 bases between them. The CDR3 consists of 15 residues. Germline CDR1 is MGHRA and CDR2 is YSYEKL. In DNA, the CDR3 is TGCGCCAGCAGTCGCATAGCATCCGCCTACAATGAGCAGTTCTTC. It codes for CASSRIASAYNEQFF.